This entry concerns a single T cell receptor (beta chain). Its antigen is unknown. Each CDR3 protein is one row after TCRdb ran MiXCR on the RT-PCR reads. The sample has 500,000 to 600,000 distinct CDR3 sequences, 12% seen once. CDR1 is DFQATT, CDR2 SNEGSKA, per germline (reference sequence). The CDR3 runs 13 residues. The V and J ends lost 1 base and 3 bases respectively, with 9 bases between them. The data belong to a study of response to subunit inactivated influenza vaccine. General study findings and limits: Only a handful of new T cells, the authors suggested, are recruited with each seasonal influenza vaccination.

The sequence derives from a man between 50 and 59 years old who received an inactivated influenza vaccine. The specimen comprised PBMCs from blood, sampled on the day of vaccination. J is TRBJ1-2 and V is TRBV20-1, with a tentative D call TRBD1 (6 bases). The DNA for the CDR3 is TGCAGTGCTAGAGCAGGGGCCCACTATGGCTACACCTTC. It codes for CSARAGAHYGYTF.